This T cell receptor (beta chain) was sequenced during a study of cytomegalovirus exposure and HLA in healthy donors. Findings and limits, study-wide: Later on, a genetic analysis was performed. It linked a missense variant in DCLRE1C with V- and J-gene trimming of TCR beta. No immune exposure information besides CMV serostatus was available. A classifier reportedly called cytomegalovirus status with high sensitivity and specificity.

Germline V gene sequence: CDR1 SGHDT, CDR2 YYEEEE. There are 11 residues in the CDR3. V was shortened by 0 bases and J by 11 bases, with 9 bases between the two germline ends. To note about this clone: Antigen: not known.

PCR primers comprised 60 Vbeta and 13 Jbeta primers. Produced via immunoSEQ multiplex PCR; TCRdb's table is partial and in-frame only. The sample holds around 120,000 clones, around 74% seen once. What was sequenced was PBMCs. This receptor was obtained from a man aged 55 to 69 in good health and CMV-seropositive. The chain uses TRBV5-6 and TRBJ2-7; maybe TRBD1 (5 bases). CDR3 sequence reads: CASSLGQGEYF. In DNA, the CDR3 is TGTGCCAGCAGCTTGGGGCAGGGTGAGTACTTC. Looking up the rest from reference TRBV5-6 and TRBJ2-7 gives the full variable domain: DAGVTQSPTHLIKTRGQQVTLRCSPKSGHDTVSWYQQALGQGPQFIFQYYEEEERQRGNFPDRFSGHQFPNYSSELNVNALLLGDSALYLCASSLGQGEYFGPGTRLTVT.